The 26 T cell receptor beta chains presented below share a single source sample, sequenced in a study of T-cell memory formation after mild COVID-19. TCRdb reanalysed the 5' RACE reads using MiXCR and keeps one entry per CDR3 protein. The repertoire holds 350,000 to 400,000 distinct CDR3 sequences, approximately 15% seen once, with roughly 22% in the top ten. The sample consisted of PBMCs or a T cell subset sorted from them (not recorded which). These receptors were taken from a man younger than 30 who had mild COVID-19 (a few samples of this study predate the infection). Cell type and time point are not known.

This clonotype was detected many times. This rearrangement joins TRBV7-9 to TRBJ1-1, with a possible D match to TRBD1 (5 bases). Trimming removed 5 bases from V and 9 bases from J, with 19 bases in between. Germline CDR1 SEHNR, CDR2 FQNEAQ (reference sequence). This CDR3 has 14 amino acids. DNA of the CDR3: TGTGCCAGCAGCAACAATAGGGACCCCCGCAAAGCTTTCTTT. It specifies CASSNNRDPRKAFF.

This clonotype has a handful of counts. This may be a read error: a much more frequent sequence differs by one nucleotide. The rearrangement links TRBV30 to TRBJ2-2, with D unresolved. Trimming took 0 bases from V and 2 from J, leaving 4 bases between them. Germline assignment: CDR1 GTSNPN and CDR2 SVGIG (reference sequence). The CDR3 runs 13 residues. The CDR3 region is CAWSVVNTGELFF. CDR3 DNA sequence: TGTGCCTGGAGTGTAGTAAACACCGGGGAGCTGTTTTTT.

There are many counts of this clonotype. V and J are TRBV10-3 and TRBJ2-3; 8 bases map to TRBD1. Germline CDR1 is ENHRY and CDR2 is SYGVKD. V was pared by 8 bases and J by 5 bases, with 6 bases of the junction left unmatched. This CDR3 has 13 amino acids. CDR3 sequence reads: CAIAGGRVDTQYF. DNA of the CDR3: TGTGCCATCGCAGGGGGCAGGGTAGATACGCAGTATTTT.

There are many counts of this clonotype. This chain links TRBV7-2 with TRBJ2-4; 9 bases match TRBD1. The V gene end was trimmed by 4 bases and the J gene end by 5 bases; junction bases not matched to a gene: 0. Germline loops: CDR1 SGHTA, CDR2 FQGNSA. This CDR3 is 13 amino acids long. CDR3: CASSYRGQNIQYF. CDR3 DNA sequence: TGTGCCAGCAGCTACAGGGGGCAAAACATTCAGTACTTC.

V is TRBV4-2 and J is TRBJ1-6, with D hard to call. The ends were cut back, 0 bases at V and 0 bases at J, with 9 bases in the middle. CDR3 size: 17 residues. Germline CDR1 reads LGHNA; CDR2 reads YNFKEQ. The CDR3 coding sequence is TGTGCCAGCAGCCAAGATGGGGTAGACTCCTATAATTCACCCCTCCACTTT. Translated: CASSQDGVDSYNSPLHF.

This clonotype was counted ten times or more. The chain combines TRBV7-6 with TRBJ2-1; 10 nucleotides line up with TRBD2. In germline, CDR1 is SGHVS, CDR2 FNYEAQ. V lost 5 bases, J lost 4 bases, and 5 bases stayed unmatched. The CDR3 length is 15 residues. The CDR3 DNA sequence: TGTGCCAGCAGCAGGCTAGCGGGGGCTTACAATGAGCAGTTCTTC. Translation: CASSRLAGAYNEQFF.

The chain links TRBV4-1 to TRBJ1-6; D gene uncertain. The CDR3 runs to 13 residues. Trimming removed 1 base at V and 12 bases at J, with 10 bases between. Germline CDR1 reads MGHRA; CDR2 reads YSYEKL. CDR3 in amino acids: CASSQVVRGPLHF. The CDR3 DNA reads TGCGCCAGCAGCCAAGTGGTTCGGGGACCCCTCCACTTT.

The chain is built from TRBV5-1 and TRBJ2-5, with 14 positions matching TRBD2. The V gene's germline CDR1 is SGHRS and CDR2 YFSETQ. After removal of 4 bases from V and 5 bases from J, the junction contained 13 bases not matched to a gene. This CDR3 contains 18 residues. The CDR3 is CASSVGLAGAPREETQYF. The CDR3 nucleotides are TGCGCCAGCAGCGTGGGACTAGCGGGGGCCCCGCGGGAGGAGACCCAGTACTTC.

The sample holds a few counts of this clonotype. The chain combines TRBV2 with TRBJ2-1; 8 nucleotides agree with TRBD1. With V trimmed by 6 bases and J by 11 bases, 6 bases remained unmatched. This CDR3 is built from 12 residues. Germline V gene lookup returns CDR1 SNHLY and CDR2 FYNNEI. CDR3 amino acids: CASSQDRDKQFF. CDR3 bases: TGTGCCAGCAGCCAGGACAGGGATAAGCAGTTCTTC.

This clonotype was counted many times. This sequence joins TRBV7-9 and TRBJ2-3; TRBD1 is a possible D gene (6 bases). There are 14 residues in the CDR3. Trimming left V 1 base short and J 9 bases short, with 14 bases between. CDR1 is SEHNR, CDR2 FQNEAQ, per germline (reference sequence). CDR3 region: CASSLESSGQTQYF. CDR3 DNA: TGTGCCAGCAGCTTAGAGTCATCGGGACAAACGCAGTATTTT.

The rearrangement links TRBV2 to TRBJ1-1, with D possibly TRBD1 on 6 matching bases. Trimming took 8 bases from V and 6 from J, leaving 7 bases between them. Germline assignment: CDR1 SNHLY and CDR2 FYNNEI. The CDR3 spans 10 residues. The CDR3 sequence is CASRGPEAFF. As DNA, the CDR3 is TGTGCCAGCCGGGGGCCTGAAGCTTTCTTT.

This chain joins TRBV4-3 and TRBJ1-1, with 10 bases matching TRBD1. Germline-derived CDR1 and CDR2 are LGHNA and YSLEER. Trimming cost V 4 bases and J 3 bases; bases outside gene matches: 11. CDR3 length: 17 amino acids. CDR3: CASSRVTDRGYYTEAFF. DNA of the CDR3: TGCGCCAGCAGCCGAGTTACGGACAGGGGGTATTACACTGAAGCTTTCTTT.

In regard to this clonotype: Mismatch with germline at one junction end may stem from a read error. The chain employs TRBV18 and TRBJ2-5; the D is unclear. In germline, CDR1 is KGHSH, CDR2 LQKENI. The CDR3 is made up of 13 amino acids. CDR3 loop: CASSPQPEETQYF. The CDR3 DNA reads TGTGCCAGCTCGCCACAGCCCGAAGAGACCCAGTACTTC.

This clonotype was recorded a few times. The V call is TRBV20-1, the J call TRBJ2-1; D uncertain. Germline CDR1 is DFQATT and CDR2 is SNEGSKA (reference sequence). With 6 bases removed from V and 8 bases from J, the gap between germline ends came to 14 bases. CDR3 length: 12 residues. The CDR3 is CSASETHDEQFF. In nucleotides, the CDR3 is TGCAGTGCCTCGGAAACGCACGATGAGCAGTTCTTC.

This clonotype was seen a few times. This chain joins TRBV19 and TRBJ2-3, with 7 positions matching TRBD2. With V trimmed by 1 base and J by 5 bases, 6 bases remained unmatched. This CDR3 is built from 15 residues. Germline V CDR1 and CDR2: LNHDA, SQIVND (reference sequence). CDR3 coding DNA: TGTGCCAGTAGTATAGGAAGCGGGGCAAGAGATACGCAGTATTTT. This translates into CASSIGSGARDTQYF. Together with reference TRBV19 and TRBJ2-3, the CDR3 gives the full variable domain: DGGITQSPKYLFRKEGQNVTLSCEQNLNHDAMYWYRQDPGQGLRLIYYSQIVNDFQKGDIAEGYSVSREKKESFPLTVTSAQKNPTAFYLCASSIGSGARDTQYFGPGTRLTVL.

V usage is TRBV11-2 and J usage is TRBJ1-1; TRBD1 might be the D (5 bases). There are 16 residues in the CDR3. Germline lookup yields CDR1 SGHAT and CDR2 FQNNGV. The V end lost 0 bases, the J end lost 2 bases, and 13 bases lay between the germline ends. The CDR3 nucleotides read TGTGCCAGCAGCTTAGATAGCGCGGGACCCAACACTGAAGCTTTCTTT. This translates into CASSLDSAGPNTEAFF.

This clonotype came up a few times. The chain joins TRBV7-9 to TRBJ2-1; TRBD2 agrees at 10 bases. Germline V gene data show CDR1 as SEHNR and CDR2 as FQNEAQ (reference sequence). The CDR3 is made up of 15 amino acids. V trimming: 5 bases; J trimming: 2 bases; junction bases outside the gene matches: 3. Written as DNA, the CDR3 is TGTGCCAGCAGCCATAGCGGGGGGCCCTACAATGAGCAGTTCTTC. Amino acid sequence: CASSHSGGPYNEQFF. The variable domain in full, completed from reference TRBV7-9 and TRBJ2-1, reads DTGVSQNPRHKITKRGQNVTFRCDPISEHNRLYWYRQTLGQGPEFLTYFQNEAQLEKSRLLSDRFSAERPKGSFSTLEIQRTEQGDSAMYLCASSHSGGPYNEQFFGPGTRLTVL.

This clonotype was counted ten times or more. The chain employs TRBV6-2 or TRBV6-3 and TRBJ2-7; TRBD1 might be the D (6 bases). The CDR3 contains 13 residues. The germline V gene has CDR1 MNHEY and CDR2 SVGEGT. Trimming removed 2 bases from V and 6 bases from J, with 11 bases in between. The CDR3 sequence is CASSYGDTLEQYF. The CDR3 DNA reads as TGTGCCAGCAGTTACGGGGACACCCTCGAGCAGTACTTC.

In its sample, this clonotype was seen a few times. The genes are TRBV18 and TRBJ2-6; tentative D call: TRBD1 (7 bases). Trimming took off 3 bases at V and 2 bases at J, with 11 bases between the two ends. The CDR3 totals 16 residues. Germline values: CDR1 KGHSH, CDR2 LQKENI. The CDR3 here is CASSPVRGAGANVLTF. CDR3 nucleotide sequence: TGTGCCAGCTCACCTGTCAGGGGGGCTGGGGCCAACGTCCTGACTTTC.

The rearrangement uses TRBV29-1 and TRBJ1-1, with TRBD1 as a possible D gene (6 bases). CDR3 length: 14 residues. Germline V lookup: CDR1 SQVTM, CDR2 ANQGSEA. Trimming left V 1 base short and J 6 bases short, with 15 bases between. Written as DNA, the CDR3 is TGCAGCGTTGAAGTCGGGGATCGGGGGCCTGAAGCTTTCTTT. Its protein is CSVEVGDRGPEAFF. Drawing the rest from reference TRBV29-1 and TRBJ1-1, the complete variable domain is SAVISQKPSRDICQRGTSLTIQCQVDSQVTMMFWYRQQPGQSLTLIATANQGSEATYESGFVIDKFPISRPNLTFSTLTVSNMSPEDSSIYLCSVEVGDRGPEAFFGQGTRLTVV.

The V gene is TRBV12-3 or TRBV12-4, the J gene TRBJ2-3; TRBD1 agrees at 9 bases. The V segment lost 6 bases and the J segment 2 bases; nucleotides outside the gene matches: 9. The CDR3 runs to 16 residues. CDR3 in amino acids: CASSTAGTGHTDTQYF. CDR3 DNA sequence: TGTGCCAGCAGCACCGCCGGGACAGGGCACACAGATACGCAGTATTTT.

This clonotype has just a few counts. The chain carries TRBV10-3 and TRBJ2-3; 9 bases line up with TRBD2. The CDR3 extends over 15 amino acids. With 9 bases clipped from V and 3 bases from J, the junction kept 10 bases outside the gene matches. CDR1 is ENHRY, CDR2 SYGVKD, per germline. CDR3 sequence reads: CAMSKRGAGTDTQYF. CDR3 in DNA: TGTGCCATGTCAAAGCGGGGGGCAGGGACAGATACGCAGTATTTT.

This chain connects TRBV15 to TRBJ2-7, with unresolved D. V dropped 0 bases and J dropped 2 bases, with 8 bases sitting between them. In germline, CDR1 is LNHNV, CDR2 YYDKDF (reference sequence). This CDR3 region has 14 residues. The CDR3 spells CATSRDKGPYEQYF. DNA for the CDR3: TGTGCCACCAGCAGAGATAAGGGTCCCTACGAGCAGTACTTC. Drawing the rest from reference TRBV15 and TRBJ2-7, the complete variable domain is DAMVIQNPRYQVTQFGKPVTLSCSQTLNHNVMYWYQQKSSQAPKLLFHYYDKDFNNEADTPDNFQSRRPNTSFCFLDIRSPGLGDTAMYLCATSRDKGPYEQYFGPGTRLTVT.

There are a few counts of this clonotype. The chain is built from TRBV20-1 and TRBJ2-1, with 8 bases matching TRBD1. CDR1 DFQATT and CDR2 SNEGSKA come from the germline V gene (reference sequence). V lost 3 bases and J lost 4; bases outside the gene matches: 5. This CDR3 contains 14 residues. CDR3 nucleotides: TGCAGTGCTAGGACAGGGGCGCGTTACAATGAGCAGTTCTTC. It yields the protein CSARTGARYNEQFF.

This clonotype was seen repeatedly, ten times or more. The chain is built from TRBV5-1 and TRBJ1-1; a possible D gene is TRBD1 (6 bases). The CDR3 loop spans 14 amino acids. Germline CDR1 and CDR2: SGHRS and YFSETQ. The V end was cut by 4 bases, the J end by 4 bases, with 14 bases between. Here the CDR3 DNA reads TGCGCCAGCAGCGTATACAGGGAGGGCACTGAAGCTTTCTTT. It translates to CASSVYREGTEAFF.

The chain has TRBV6-2 or TRBV6-3 and TRBJ1-5, with a tentative D call TRBD1 (5 bases). Between the trimmed V and J ends, which lost 0 bases and 9 bases, there was a span of 21 bases. Germline V gives CDR1 MNHEY, CDR2 SVGEGT. The CDR3 has 17 amino acids. The CDR3 sequence is CASSYSGHGTLDVPQHF. The CDR3 DNA reads TGTGCCAGCAGTTACTCCGGACATGGGACTTTGGACGTGCCCCAGCATTTT.